This T cell receptor (beta chain) appears in the sequencing data of a study of shared clonotypes between healthy human individuals. CDR3 size: 14 residues. CDR1 SGHTA and CDR2 FQGNSA come from the germline V gene. Trimming removed 5 bases at V and 6 bases at J, with 16 bases between. Sequencing was at deep level. Profiling relied on immunoSEQ multiplex PCR, and the TCRdb table lists in-frame clones only, not all of them. Of more than 1.2 million clones listed, 97% to 99% were seen once; the top ten hold around 0.38%. The sequence was obtained from a man aged 25 to 45 in good health. Sequencing was done on a sample of naive CD4+ T cells sorted from blood. The subset here: CD45RA+ positively selected. The chain couples TRBV7-2 to TRBJ2-5; either TRBD1 or TRBD2 may fit D (5 bases each). CDR3 region: CASSPAREGKTQYF. The CDR3 nucleotides read TGTGCCAGCAGCCCTGCTAGAGAGGGGAAGACCCAGTACTTC.